The present entry profiles one T cell receptor (beta chain) with its context. This CDR3 has 13 residues. V was clipped by 4 bases and J by 8 bases, with 11 bases between them. The germline V gene has CDR1 LNHDA and CDR2 SQIVND (reference sequence). The data were taken from a study of cytomegalovirus exposure and HLA in healthy donors. Study background: A prior analysis found about 120 million unique TCR beta sequences from around 200 million T cells.

PCR was performed using 60 Vbeta and 13 Jbeta primers. TCRdb's copy holds only in-frame clones and misses some; the assay was immunoSEQ multiplex PCR. The data show 130,000 to 150,000 clones, around 84% seen once. The sample consisted of PBMCs. This TCR came from a boy aged 2 to 9 in good health and CMV-seronegative. The chain employs TRBV19 and TRBJ1-4; D gene ambiguous. This chain's CDR3 is CASSRSIEEKLFF. The CDR3 nucleotides are TGTGCCAGTAGTAGGTCCATTGAGGAAAAACTGTTTTTT. Full variable domain (remainder filled in from reference TRBV19 and TRBJ1-4): DGGITQSPKYLFRKEGQNVTLSCEQNLNHDAMYWYRQDPGQGLRLIYYSQIVNDFQKGDIAEGYSVSREKKESFPLTVTSAQKNPTAFYLCASSRSIEEKLFFGSGTQLSVL.